This TCR beta chain was documented in a study of beta chain features in type 1 diabetes. Overall study results and limits: Researchers report that Type 1 diabetes patients had moderately but significantly shorter TCRB CDR3s across all four CD4+ subsets.

A note on this clone: Its antigen is unknown.

TCRB transcripts that were expressed got sequenced, as all of the isolated RNA had been reverse transcribed. Libraries were prepared by immunoSEQ multiplex PCR; TCRdb keeps only in-frame clonotypes and omits some of them. The top ten hold under 1.5% of the sample, which has some 150,000 clones, about 12% seen once. The V and J ends lost 5 bases and 9 bases respectively, with 8 bases between them. The CDR3 consists of 12 residues. CDR1 and CDR2 from the germline V gene are MNHNS and SASEGT. Specimen: central memory CD4+ T cells from blood. The chain employs TRBV6-1 and TRBJ1-6; D is possibly TRBD1 (5 bases). The sequence came from a man between 18 and 29 years old with type 1 diabetes. CDR3 residues: CASSQGPSPLHF. In DNA form, the CDR3 reads TGTGCCAGCAGTCAGGGACCTTCACCCCTCCACTTT.